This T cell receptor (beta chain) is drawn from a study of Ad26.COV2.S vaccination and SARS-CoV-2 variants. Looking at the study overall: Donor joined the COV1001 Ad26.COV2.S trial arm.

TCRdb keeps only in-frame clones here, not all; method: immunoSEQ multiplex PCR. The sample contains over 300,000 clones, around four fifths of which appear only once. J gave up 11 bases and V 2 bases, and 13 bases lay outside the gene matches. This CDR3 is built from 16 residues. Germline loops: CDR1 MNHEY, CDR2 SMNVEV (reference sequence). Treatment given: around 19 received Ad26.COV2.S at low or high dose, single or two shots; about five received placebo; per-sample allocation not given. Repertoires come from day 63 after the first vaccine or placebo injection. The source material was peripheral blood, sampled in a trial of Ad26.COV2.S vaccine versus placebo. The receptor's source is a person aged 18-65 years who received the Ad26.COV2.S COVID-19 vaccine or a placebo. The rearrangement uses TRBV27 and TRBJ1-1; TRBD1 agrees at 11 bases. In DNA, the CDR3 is TGTGCCAGCAGTTTACTTCCGGGACAGGGGGTCAAAGAGGCTTTCTTT. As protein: CASSLLPGQGVKEAFF.